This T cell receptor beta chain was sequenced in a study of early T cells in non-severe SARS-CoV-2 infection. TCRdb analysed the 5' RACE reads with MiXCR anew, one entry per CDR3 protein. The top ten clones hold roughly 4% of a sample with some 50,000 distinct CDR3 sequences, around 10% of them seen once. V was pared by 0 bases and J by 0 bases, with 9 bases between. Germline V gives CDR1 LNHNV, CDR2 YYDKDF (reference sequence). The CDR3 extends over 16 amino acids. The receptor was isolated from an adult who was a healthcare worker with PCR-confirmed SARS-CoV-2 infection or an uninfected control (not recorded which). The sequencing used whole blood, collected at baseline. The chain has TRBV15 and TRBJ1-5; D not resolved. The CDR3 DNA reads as TGTGCCACCAGCAGAGACGGAGGGCTTAGCAATCAGCCCCAGCATTTT. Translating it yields CATSRDGGLSNQPQHF. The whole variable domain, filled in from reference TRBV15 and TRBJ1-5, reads DAMVIQNPRYQVTQFGKPVTLSCSQTLNHNVMYWYQQKSSQAPKLLFHYYDKDFNNEADTPDNFQSRRPNTSFCFLDIRSPGLGDTAMYLCATSRDGGLSNQPQHFGDGTRLSIL.